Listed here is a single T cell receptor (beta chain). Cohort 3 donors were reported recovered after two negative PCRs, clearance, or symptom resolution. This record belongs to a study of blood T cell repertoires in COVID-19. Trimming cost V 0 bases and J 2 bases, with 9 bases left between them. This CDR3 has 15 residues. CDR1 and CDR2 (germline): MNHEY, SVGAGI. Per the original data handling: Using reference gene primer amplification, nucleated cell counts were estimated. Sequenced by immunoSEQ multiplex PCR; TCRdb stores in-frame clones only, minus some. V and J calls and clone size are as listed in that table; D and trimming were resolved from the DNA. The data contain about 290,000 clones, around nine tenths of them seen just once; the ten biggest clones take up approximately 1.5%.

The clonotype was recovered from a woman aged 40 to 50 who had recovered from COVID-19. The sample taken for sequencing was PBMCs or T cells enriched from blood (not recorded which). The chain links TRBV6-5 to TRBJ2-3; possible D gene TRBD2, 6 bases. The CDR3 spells CASSYSRDPTDTQYF. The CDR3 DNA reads TGTGCCAGCAGTTACTCGCGGGACCCCACAGATACGCAGTATTTT.